The 26 T cell receptor beta chains given below trace back to one sample, sequenced in a study of blood T cell repertoires in COVID-19. Using immunoSEQ multiplex PCR, the repertoire was profiled, and TCRdb retains in-frame clones only, with some absent. Of 300,000 to 350,000 clones listed, over 70% are singletons. Sequenced: PBMCs or T cells enriched from blood (not recorded which). Receptor source: a man aged 25-45 years who had recovered from COVID-19.

This clone was detected once. This chain joins TRBV28 and TRBJ2-4; a possible D gene is TRBD2 (5 bases). V was clipped by 5 bases and J by 0 bases, with 8 bases between them. From germline, CDR1 is MDHEN and CDR2 SYDVKM. The CDR3 sequence is 14 residues long. In DNA, the CDR3 is TGTGCCAGCAGTATAGGACTAGCCAAAAACATTCAGTACTTC. Amino acids: CASSIGLAKNIQYF.

The V and J genes are TRBV4-2 and TRBJ1-6; 9 bases line up with TRBD1. V was clipped by 3 bases and J by 9 bases; unmatched bases: 9. Germline V gives CDR1 LGHNA, CDR2 YNFKEQ. The CDR3 loop spans 16 amino acids. The CDR3 is CASSQRTGQGGSPLHF. CDR3 in DNA: TGTGCCAGCAGCCAGCGTACGGGACAGGGTGGTTCACCCCTCCACTTT.

The chain uses TRBV5-6 and TRBJ2-4; 8 bases line up with TRBD1. From germline, CDR1 is SGHDT and CDR2 YYEEEE. V lost 3 bases and J lost 6; bases outside the gene matches: 5. The length of the CDR3 is 14 residues. The CDR3 DNA reads TGTGCCAGCAGCTCCACAGGGGGTGGAAACATTCAGTACTTC. Its protein product is CASSSTGGGNIQYF.

The chain employs TRBV28 and TRBJ1-3, with D tentatively TRBD1 (6 bases). CDR3 length equals 15 residues. CDR1 is MDHEN, CDR2 SYDVKM, per germline. Trimming cost V 5 bases and J 0 bases, with 11 bases left between them. The CDR3 nucleotides are TGTGCCAGCAGTCCGGACAGTTACTCTGGAAACACCATATATTTT. It translates to CASSPDSYSGNTIYF.

The V gene is TRBV7-8, the J gene TRBJ1-2; no definite D call. Trimming took 3 bases from V and 6 from J, leaving 17 bases between them. Germline CDR1 is SGHVS and CDR2 is FQNEAQ. This CDR3 has 15 residues. The chain's CDR3 is CASSLVEKDFDGYTF. DNA for the CDR3: TGTGCCAGCAGCTTGGTGGAGAAGGATTTCGATGGCTACACCTTC. The complete variable domain, with remaining parts taken from reference TRBV7-8 and TRBJ1-2, reads GAGVSQSPRYKVAKRGQDVALRCDPISGHVSLFWYQQALGQGPEFLTYFQNEAQLDKSGLPSDRFFAERPEGSVSTLKIQRTQQEDSAVYLCASSLVEKDFDGYTFGSGTRLTVV.

The rearrangement uses TRBV5-1 and TRBJ1-1, with 9 nucleotides matching TRBD1. CDR1 is SGHRS and CDR2 is YFSETQ in the germline V gene. The trim removed 4 bases at V and 8 bases at J, leaving 3 bases unmatched. The CDR3 is made up of 12 amino acids. The CDR3 sequence is CASSEGQGEAFF. The CDR3 DNA reads TGCGCCAGCAGCGAAGGACAGGGGGAAGCTTTCTTT.

The chain is built from TRBV7-9 and TRBJ1-2; TRBD1 might be the D (5 bases). The CDR3 consists of 15 residues. V lost 3 bases to trimming and J lost 7 bases, with 18 bases between them. CDR1 is SEHNR, CDR2 FQNEAQ, per germline (reference sequence). The CDR3: CASSFRDSRLIGYTF. CDR3 bases: TGTGCCAGCAGCTTTCGCGACAGCCGCCTTATTGGCTACACCTTC.

The gene calls are TRBV12-3 or TRBV12-4 and TRBJ1-6; no reliable D call. There are 13 residues in the CDR3. V lost 6 bases, J lost 4 bases, and 7 bases lay in between. CDR3 sequence (DNA): TGTGCCAGCAGGAGGGCTTATAATTCACCCCTCCACTTT. It specifies CASRRAYNSPLHF.

This rearrangement joins TRBV7-9 to TRBJ2-2, with 8 bases lining up with TRBD1. V shed 6 bases, J shed 6 bases, and the junction held 6 bases outside the gene matches. The CDR3 is made up of 14 amino acids. Germline CDR1 reads SEHNR; CDR2 reads FQNEAQ (reference sequence). This CDR3 reads CASRPDRAAGELFF. CDR3 nucleotides: TGTGCCAGCAGACCGGACAGGGCCGCCGGGGAGCTGTTTTTT.

The J gene is TRBJ1-6, the V gene TRBV10-2, with TRBD1 matching over 8 bases. CDR3 size: 15 residues. V gave up 9 bases and J gave up 5 bases; unmatched junction bases: 9. Germline V CDR1 and CDR2: WSHSY, SAAADI. The CDR3, as DNA: TGCGCCAGACCAAGGGACAGGAAGGATAATTCACCCCTCCACTTT. This encodes CARPRDRKDNSPLHF.

V and J are TRBV7-2 and TRBJ2-2; a possible D gene is TRBD2 (7 bases). The germline V and J ends were trimmed by 7 bases and 4 bases, with 13 bases remaining between them. Germline CDR1 SGHTA, CDR2 FQGNSA. CDR3 length: 14 amino acids. The CDR3 here is CASNWEGVTGELFF. The DNA of the CDR3 is TGTGCCAGCAACTGGGAGGGGGTCACCGGGGAGCTGTTTTTT.

The chain employs TRBV5-1 and TRBJ2-1; D gene unclear. CDR3 size: 14 residues. V gave up 9 bases and J gave up 5 bases, with 18 bases separating them. Per the germline V gene, CDR1 is SGHRS and CDR2 is YFSETQ. CDR3 DNA: TGCGCCAACAAAAGTGGTCGACTGGACAATGAGCAGTTCTTC. Translation: CANKSGRLDNEQFF.

The rearrangement uses TRBV5-1 and TRBJ2-7, with D tentatively TRBD2 (6 bases). CDR3 length: 13 amino acids. CDR1 SGHRS and CDR2 YFSETQ come from the germline V gene. The V gene lost 4 bases and the J gene lost 3 bases, with 11 bases spanning the gap. The CDR3 DNA sequence: TGCGCCAGCAGCGGACGGGACTTCTACGAGCAGTACTTC. As protein: CASSGRDFYEQYF.

The chain employs TRBV6-1 and TRBJ1-5, with D maybe TRBD1 (6 bases). CDR3 size: 14 residues. The germline V and J ends were trimmed by 2 bases and 4 bases, with 9 bases remaining between them. Germline V gene data show CDR1 as MNHNS and CDR2 as SASEGT. In DNA form, the CDR3 reads TGTGCCAGCAGTGAACTTGGGACAAATCAGCCCCAGCATTTT. It codes for CASSELGTNQPQHF.

The genes are TRBV7-8 and TRBJ1-1; D perhaps matches TRBD1 (5 bases). There are 13 residues in the CDR3. Trimming pared 3 bases from V and 1 base from J, leaving 6 bases between. Germline assignment: CDR1 SGHVS and CDR2 FQNEAQ. The chain's CDR3 is CASSFTGNTEAFF. CDR3 sequence (DNA): TGTGCCAGCAGCTTCACAGGGAACACTGAAGCTTTCTTT.

This clone was picked up one time. The chain employs TRBV6-1 and TRBJ1-5, with D hard to call. This CDR3 comprises 13 residues. V lost 2 bases to trimming and J lost 5 bases, with 7 bases between them. Germline CDR1 is MNHNS and CDR2 is SASEGT. For the CDR3, the DNA is TGTGCCAGCAGTGAATGGGAGGATCAGCCCCAGCATTTT. Translated, it gives CASSEWEDQPQHF.

The chain is built from TRBV4-1 and TRBJ1-5; D uncertain. CDR1 and CDR2 (germline): MGHRA, YSYEKL. The CDR3 has 14 amino acids. Trimming took 4 bases from V and 3 from J, leaving 10 bases between them. The CDR3 DNA is TGCGCCAGCAGCCCCTGGAGGAACAATCAGCCCCAGCATTTT. Protein sequence: CASSPWRNNQPQHF.

V is TRBV7-9 and J is TRBJ1-2; 7 bases align to TRBD1. Germline V gene sequence: CDR1 SEHNR, CDR2 FQNEAQ (reference sequence). The trim removed 2 bases at V and 7 bases at J, leaving 10 bases unmatched. There are 15 residues in the CDR3. The CDR3: CASSLSWQGGGGYTF. The CDR3 coding sequence is TGTGCCAGCAGCTTAAGTTGGCAGGGGGGAGGTGGCTACACCTTC. The whole variable domain, filled in from reference TRBV7-9 and TRBJ1-2, reads DTGVSQNPRHKITKRGQNVTFRCDPISEHNRLYWYRQTLGQGPEFLTYFQNEAQLEKSRLLSDRFSAERPKGSFSTLEIQRTEQGDSAMYLCASSLSWQGGGGYTFGSGTRLTVV.

The chain recombines TRBV11-2 with TRBJ2-5; D call uncertain. Trimming stripped 1 base from V and 5 bases from J, with 17 bases between. The CDR3 runs 16 residues. Germline V gives CDR1 SGHAT, CDR2 FQNNGV. For the CDR3, the DNA is TGTGCCAGCAGCTTAGTAGCCCATTATGGTAGCGAGACCCAGTACTTC. Translating gives CASSLVAHYGSETQYF.

This clone came up once. The V gene is TRBV7-6, the J gene TRBJ1-5; 11 nucleotides match TRBD1. Trimming cost V 5 bases and J 6 bases; bases outside gene matches: 9. This CDR3 has 16 amino acids. Germline V CDR1 and CDR2: SGHVS, FNYEAQ. CDR3 nucleotides: TGTGCCAGCAGCCACGGACAGGGGGCCCTTGGTCAGCCCCAGCATTTT. Protein sequence: CASSHGQGALGQPQHF.

This rearrangement joins TRBV7-6 to TRBJ1-6; D gene unclear. V was shortened by 4 bases and J by 6 bases, with 16 bases between the two germline ends. Germline-derived CDR1 and CDR2 are SGHVS and FNYEAQ. CDR3 length equals 16 residues. The CDR3 loop is CASSYAEGWVNSPLHF. The CDR3 nucleotides are TGTGCCAGCAGCTATGCGGAGGGTTGGGTTAATTCACCCCTCCACTTT.

V is TRBV27 and J is TRBJ1-6; D may be TRBD1 (6 bases). The CDR3 covers 17 residues. Trimming removed 3 bases from V and 0 bases from J, with 12 bases in between. Germline CDR1 MNHEY, CDR2 SMNVEV (reference sequence). CDR3 sequence: CASSFVRGGSYNSPLHF. The CDR3 nucleotides read TGTGCCAGCAGTTTCGTGCGAGGGGGCTCCTATAATTCACCCCTCCACTTT.

This chain links TRBV5-1 with TRBJ2-1; 9 nucleotides line up with TRBD2. This CDR3 is 17 amino acids long. The germline V gene has CDR1 SGHRS and CDR2 YFSETQ. Unmatched junction bases numbered 12, after V lost 2 bases and J lost 6 bases. The DNA for the CDR3 is TGCGCCAGCAGCTTTGGGATACTAGCGGGCGCGTTCAATGAGCAGTTCTTC. Protein product: CASSFGILAGAFNEQFF.

The rearrangement uses TRBV14 and TRBJ1-6; D is unclear. Germline values: CDR1 SGHDN, CDR2 FVKESK. With 1 base removed from V and 3 bases from J, the gap between germline ends came to 19 bases. CDR3 length: 19 residues. The CDR3 nucleotides read TGTGCCAGCAGCCAAGTGGGGAGGGAGGCGGGGATCTATAATTCACCCCTCCACTTT. It is translated as CASSQVGREAGIYNSPLHF.

This chain uses TRBV5-5 with TRBJ1-5; 10 nucleotides match TRBD1. The germline V gene has CDR1 SGHKS and CDR2 YYEKEE (reference sequence). Trimming took 4 bases from V and 5 from J; bases not matched to a gene: 3. The CDR3 totals 14 residues. The CDR3: CASSRTGGDQPQHF. The CDR3 nucleotides read TGTGCCAGCAGCCGGACAGGGGGAGATCAGCCCCAGCATTTT.

CDR3 loop: CAWSEQPNTEAFF. The CDR3 DNA reads TGTGCCTGGAGTGAACAACCGAACACTGAAGCTTTCTTT. The rearrangement joins TRBV30 to TRBJ1-1; no firm D call. The V end was cut by 1 base, the J end by 1 base, with 7 bases between. This CDR3 is 13 amino acids long. Germline V gene data show CDR1 as GTSNPN and CDR2 as SVGIG (reference sequence).